A single sample gave rise to the 3 T cell receptor beta chains below, sequenced in a study of blood T cell repertoires in COVID-19. TCRdb's copy holds only in-frame clones and misses some; the assay was immunoSEQ multiplex PCR. This table holds hundreds of thousands of clones, under 90% found once. Sequencing was carried out using PBMCs or T cells enriched from blood (not recorded which). The receptors come from a woman younger than 45 with acute COVID-19.

The chain joins TRBV3-1 (or the pseudogene TRBV3-2) to TRBJ2-1; D call uncertain. CDR3 length: 12 amino acids. Looked up from germline, CDR1 is LGHDT and CDR2 is YNNKEL (reference sequence). V was cut by 0 bases and J by 9 bases, with 6 bases left in between. CDR3 in amino acids: CASSQEGLEQFF. In DNA form, the CDR3 reads TGTGCCAGCAGCCAAGAGGGCCTTGAGCAGTTCTTC.

The rearrangement links TRBV10-2 to TRBJ2-3, with TRBD2 matching over 7 bases. The germline V gene has CDR1 WSHSY and CDR2 SAAADI. CDR3 length: 16 amino acids. V was clipped by 0 bases and J by 2 bases; unmatched bases: 5. CDR3 sequence: CASSESVGGTTDTQYF. CDR3 nucleotide sequence: TGCGCCAGCAGTGAGTCCGTGGGGGGGACCACAGATACGCAGTATTTT.

This clone has just a few counts. This chain uses TRBV7-8 with TRBJ2-7; D may be TRBD2 (6 bases). The germline V gene has CDR1 SGHVS and CDR2 FQNEAQ. The V and J ends lost 3 bases and 3 bases respectively, with 18 bases between them. The CDR3 contains 16 residues. CDR3 nucleotides: TGTGCCAGCAGCTTGGACGCACGGGGGAAGTTCTACGAGCAGTACTTC. This codes for CASSLDARGKFYEQYF.